The present T cell receptor beta chain was sequenced within a study of cytomegalovirus exposure and HLA in healthy donors (TCRdb year 2017). Concerning the study at large: An earlier analysis of 587 of the donors reported approximately 300 Gb of sequence data and 117 million unique TCR beta sequences obtained from about 200 million T cells. Approximately 300 gigabases of sequencing data and approximately 91 million unique TCR sequences made up an early release that covered approximately 620 HLA-typed donors. Of the 300 to 500 genotyped donors, 75% to 85% were placed in the genetic ancestry cluster associated with self-reported Caucasian donors. The study was designed to test whether signatures of past pathogen exposure could be identified by cataloging public T cell receptors. The study used immunosequencing to profile the T cell repertoires of some 600 subjects and linked those repertoires to cytomegalovirus serostatus. In addition to the first cohort of approximately 650 subjects, a separate validation cohort of about 120 different subjects was used. The study combined high-throughput TCR immunosequencing, statistical association of individual TCRs with disease status, and machine learning to predict cytomegalovirus infection status. To study patterns of TCR occurrence, a later analysis re-analyzed previously published TCR beta repertoires from 600 to 750 donors and added high-resolution HLA genotyping. Rather than using new phenotypic data, the later analysis identified candidate immune exposures from TCR beta sequences and from how often those sequences occurred across donors. In an earlier analysis of over 550 of the donors, high-throughput TCR beta sequencing was used to judge whether each TCR beta V gene segment behaved as functional or pseudogenic. Donor age, sex, ethnicity and CMV serostatus were collected together with the repertoire data. Genome-wide SNP genotypes for about three fifths of the roughly 670 donors were used in a later genetic analysis, which treated that subset as a discovery cohort. Every discovery cohort repertoire had been produced on one sequencing platform. HLA typing included class I and class II loci at four-digit resolution. Typing coverage differed by locus: A, B, C, DRB1 and DQB1 were typed in roughly 629-640 donors, DQA1 in 500 to 550, DPA1 in around 610, and DPB1 in 450 to 490. Four to six DR-DQ haplotypes were handled as single units for association and clustering, since linkage in the cohort was strong. Among 300 to 500 genotyped donors of the cohort, an average of about 240,000 unique TCR beta nucleotide sequences was sequenced per donor, of which 15% to 20% were non-productive. The paper's findings and limits, for the study overall: A further reported finding was that TCR beta sequences accurately predicted the HLA-A and HLA-B alleles for most subjects in the first cohort. For the cohort, immune exposure information was limited to CMV serostatus. A later analysis found that most CMV-associated TCR beta chains appeared HLA-restricted, with HLA associations seemingly driven largely by CMV exposure. The authors suggested that the approach could potentially be extended to other disease states and immunological phenotypes. In this cohort, only TCR beta chains were sequenced, and detectable features were limited by the absence of alpha or paired-chain data. While some public TCRs were present in many individuals, most TCR sequences turned up only very rarely across donors. Some IMGT-functional V segments, including TRBV6-2 and TRBV6-3, could not be distinguished by the 87-base-pair reads and were therefore excluded. A total of about 150 TCR beta chains were listed by the study as associated with cytomegalovirus. A later analysis reported that several top co-occurrence clusters appeared linked to parvovirus B19, influenza, CMV and Epstein-Barr virus. Compared with the 666-donor mean, donors in an Asian-associated ancestry cluster had fewer N-insertions in productive TCRs, according to a later genetic analysis. HLA typing was unavailable for some donors at each locus, so association tests used only the typed subset. In an earlier analysis of more than 450 of the donors, most TCR beta V segments were observed in productive rearrangements about 87% or about 30% of the time, broadly matching IMGT annotations. Three of the identified cytomegalovirus-associated TCR beta chains were confirmed in vitro to be specific for cytomegalovirus antigens. Strong co-occurrence of HLA alleles, especially DR and DQ, made assigning TCR associations to individual alleles difficult. Linkage disequilibrium might explain the correlated functional status among segregating V segments, but an unknown experimental factor could not be excluded. In a later analysis, HLA-associated TCR beta chains were found to be more clonally expanded and to have lower generation probabilities than equally common non-associated chains. Around 16 rarely observed V segments, including chromosome 9 orphons, were excluded from the earlier analysis of 550 to 700 of the donors because counts were too low. A later analysis associated 15,000 to 20,000 TCR beta sequences with specific HLA alleles at a false discovery rate of 0.05. A later analysis found that TCR association rates varied across HLA loci, with DRB1 alleles showing the most associated TCRs and HLA-C alleles the fewest. A group of highly shared sequence variants was considered likely to be a technical artifact of the sequencing pipeline. A later genetic analysis associated a missense DCLRE1C variant with V-gene and J-gene trimming of TCR beta chains, and an independent cohort replicated the association. The presence/absence analyses assumed that sequencing depth was roughly uniform across donors, and that assumption may not be true. In both the original and validation cohorts, the classifier was reported to diagnose cytomegalovirus status with high specificity and sensitivity.

Regarding this clone: The clone's antigen remains unknown. The record has no base qualities; no much larger clone is one base away.

The receptor library was made with the immunoSEQ multiplex PCR assay. For the multiplex PCR, a mixture combining 60 forward primers for TCR Vbeta segments and 13 reverse primers for TCR Jbeta segments was used. The CDR3 region of rearranged TCR beta genes was amplified from genomic DNA by a multiplex PCR assay. The Illumina HiSeq System was used to sequence the amplified TCR beta libraries as 87-base-pair reads. The authors' analysis ran thus. Across the 500 to 750 repertoires, a later analysis counted 80 million or so unique TCR beta chains, around 10 million of which were shared by at least two donors. Raw reads were error-corrected and collapsed into unique sequences by a nearest-neighbor algorithm in which closely related sequences were merged to remove PCR and sequencing errors. V, D and J gene segments were assigned by aligning CDR3 sequences to IMGT reference sequences. For a sequence to be retained, a match of at least six nucleotides was required to both a V gene segment and a J gene segment. A rearrangement counted as productive if the CDR3 had no stop codons and remained in frame with V and J, and every other rearrangement counted as non-productive. Following IMGT convention, CDR3 was defined as the stretch from the second conserved V-encoded cysteine up to the conserved J-encoded phenylalanine. The earlier analysis of about 610 of the donors excluded any sequence lacking an unambiguous match to a single V gene segment. An earlier analysis of 587 of the donors classified V segments as functional when productive rearrangements were above 56.7% and as segregating when the standard deviation between donors was above 5%. A statistical classification framework was developed to diagnose cytomegalovirus status using the catalog of TCR beta chain sequences. In a later analysis, V and J genes were assigned by comparing TCR nucleotide sequences against IMGT/GENE-DB human TR gene sequences. A later analysis assigned CDR3 sequences and most-parsimonious VDJ recombination scenarios with the TCRdist pipeline. In a later analysis, each TCR beta chain was defined by its CDR3 amino acid sequence together with its V-gene family, and reads lacking a unique V-gene family were excluded. To address suspected cross-contamination and a sequencing artifact, a later analysis removed some 620 highly shared, low-generation-probability nucleotide sequences. In a later analysis, a clonal expansion index for each public chain was calculated from normalized within-repertoire ranks of inferred template counts. A later analysis computed generation probabilities with a VDJ recombination model fitted to out-of-frame rearrangements, and checked the results against IGoR. Hypergeometric tests were used in a later analysis to score TCR-TCR, TCR-HLA and TCR-CMV co-occurrence, with a repertoire-size bias correction applied to the TCR pairs. False discovery rates were estimated in a later analysis by permuting HLA or CMV assignments 20 times. In a later analysis, co-occurring TCRs were grouped with DBSCAN, and TCRdist sequence similarity was added when clustering was performed within HLA-allele-positive subsets. Co-occurrence clustering excluded repertoires with fewer than 30,000 or more than 120,000 public chains, plus five with anomalous nucleotide sharing. The source is immuneACCESS, and TCRdb retained only in-frame sequences with V and J called. Part of the clones is not carried over; for the studies checked, unresolved V genes explain less than half of this, and the remainder is unexplained. The DNA gave D and trimming, while V, J and clone size come from that table. This sample lists approximately 220,000 clones; around 80% were detected once. The ten largest clones represent 15% to 19% of the sample.

The germline V end is reduced by 0 bases and the J end by 4 bases; junction bases left unmatched: 15. Reading the germline V gene gives CDR1 LGHNA and CDR2 YSLEER. The CDR3 covers 19 residues, taking in both the cysteine and the phenylalanine. Here the CDR3 DNA is all that survives: 57 bases in frame from base 1. In total, approximately 610 healthy bone marrow donors made up the cohort. All cohort members were sampled while nominally healthy, although unrecorded immune exposures were likely present. The donor tested CMV seronegative, placing the donor among the 350 or so seronegative members of the cohort. A peripheral blood sample was provided by each donor, and peripheral blood mononuclear cells were used for TCR beta sequencing. Genomic DNA was extracted from the blood cell samples with the Qiagen DNeasy Blood Extraction Kit.

The receptor was isolated from a man aged 35 to 55 in good health and CMV-seronegative. Sequenced: PBMCs. This chain joins TRBV4-3 to TRBJ2-3, with 8 central nucleotides matching TRBD2. DNA sequence: TGCGCCAGCAGCCAAGAACTCCATTTCGGTAGCGGGGTAGCAGATACGCAGTATTTT. This translates into CASSQELHFGSGVADTQYF.